This is a list of T cell receptor beta chains from one sample in a study of cytomegalovirus exposure and HLA in healthy donors. Clones were sequenced by immunoSEQ multiplex PCR, and TCRdb holds only the in-frame ones, with some missing. The repertoire holds 150,000 to 200,000 clones, with around 80% as singletons. Material: PBMCs. These receptors came from a woman between 50 and 59 years old in good health and CMV-seropositive. CDR3s include the opening cysteine and the closing phenylalanine or tryptophan. Fields, in order: V gene, D gene, clone size, CDR3 length, J gene, CDR3 DNA, CDR3 protein. The D gene is left open where the match is weak. Clone sizes are given selectively: once, few, many, or a class where the clone is expanded.

v_call: TRBV5-1
d_call: TRBD1
clone_size: -
cdr3_length: 15
j_call: TRBJ1-2
cdr3_nt: TGCGCCAGCAGCGACCTACTCGACAGGGTTAATGGCTACACCTTC
cdr3_aa: CASSDLLDRVNGYTF

v_call: TRBV6-1
d_call: -
clone_size: -
cdr3_length: 15
j_call: TRBJ1-4
cdr3_nt: TGTGCCAGCAGGATAGACCGGGGGGTTAATGAAAAACTGTTTTTT
cdr3_aa: CASRIDRGVNEKLFF

v_call: TRBV30
d_call: -
clone_size: -
cdr3_length: 14
j_call: TRBJ2-1
cdr3_nt: TGTGCCTGGAGTGTGCGAGGGTTCTACAATGAGCAGTTCTTC
cdr3_aa: CAWSVRGFYNEQFF

v_call: TRBV10-1
d_call: -
clone_size: once
cdr3_length: 17
j_call: TRBJ1-3
cdr3_nt: TGCGCCAGCAGTGAGAAGGACAGACACCACTCTGGAAACACCATATATTTT
cdr3_aa: CASSEKDRHHSGNTIYF

v_call: TRBV25-1
d_call: -
clone_size: -
cdr3_length: 13
j_call: TRBJ1-2
cdr3_nt: TGTGCCAGCAGTAAAAGCACAGGCTATGGCTACACCTTC
cdr3_aa: CASSKSTGYGYTF

v_call: TRBV7-8
d_call: -
clone_size: -
cdr3_length: 12
j_call: TRBJ1-6
cdr3_nt: TGTGCCAGCAGCCTTTCTAATTCACCCCTCCACTTT
cdr3_aa: CASSLSNSPLHF

v_call: TRBV5-1
d_call: -
clone_size: -
cdr3_length: 14
j_call: TRBJ1-3
cdr3_nt: TGCGCCAGCAGCTTGACAGGTTACGGAAACACCATATATTTT
cdr3_aa: CASSLTGYGNTIYF

v_call: TRBV6-5
d_call: -
clone_size: once
cdr3_length: 15
j_call: TRBJ1-2
cdr3_nt: TGTGCCAGCAGCACACAGGGAAGATCTAACTATGGCTACACCTTC
cdr3_aa: CASSTQGRSNYGYTF

v_call: TRBV29-1
d_call: -
clone_size: -
cdr3_length: 13
j_call: TRBJ1-4
cdr3_nt: TGCAGCGCGCAAGGGGCAACTAATGAAAAACTGTTTTTT
cdr3_aa: CSAQGATNEKLFF

v_call: TRBV27
d_call: TRBD2
clone_size: -
cdr3_length: 20
j_call: TRBJ2-3
cdr3_nt: TGTGCCAGCACCCAGGTGGGACTAGCGGGGGACTTCCTCCTCACAGATACGCAGTATTTT
cdr3_aa: CASTQVGLAGDFLLTDTQYF

v_call: TRBV4-1
d_call: TRBD2
clone_size: -
cdr3_length: 17
j_call: TRBJ2-5
cdr3_nt: TGCGCCAGCAGTCAGACTAGCGGGGGGCTCCTTCAGGAGACCCAGTACTTC
cdr3_aa: CASSQTSGGLLQETQYF

v_call: TRBV29-1
d_call: -
clone_size: -
cdr3_length: 16
j_call: TRBJ2-7
cdr3_nt: TGCAGCGTTGAGGGCATGCGGGACCGCAGCTCCTACGAGCAGTACTTC
cdr3_aa: CSVEGMRDRSSYEQYF

v_call: TRBV6-6
d_call: -
clone_size: -
cdr3_length: 15
j_call: TRBJ2-7
cdr3_nt: TGTGCCAGCAGTTACTCCGAAGTAGCGGAATACGAGCAGTACTTC
cdr3_aa: CASSYSEVAEYEQYF

v_call: TRBV5-1
d_call: -
clone_size: few
cdr3_length: 14
j_call: TRBJ2-7
cdr3_nt: TGCGCCAGCAGCTTGGGATCTAACTCCTACGAGCAGTACTTC
cdr3_aa: CASSLGSNSYEQYF

v_call: TRBV6-7
d_call: TRBD1
clone_size: -
cdr3_length: 16
j_call: TRBJ1-4
cdr3_nt: TGTGCCAGCAGGATGGACAGGGGGAGAGGTAATGAAAAACTGTTTTTT
cdr3_aa: CASRMDRGRGNEKLFF

v_call: TRBV7-2
d_call: -
clone_size: -
cdr3_length: 12
j_call: TRBJ1-5
cdr3_nt: TGTGCCAGCAGCTTAGCCGCAGTACCCCAGCATTTT
cdr3_aa: CASSLAAVPQHF

v_call: TRBV4-2
d_call: TRBD1
clone_size: -
cdr3_length: 16
j_call: TRBJ1-6
cdr3_nt: TGTGCCAGCAGCCAAGGAGGACAGGAGTATAATTCACCCCTCCACTTT
cdr3_aa: CASSQGGQEYNSPLHF

v_call: TRBV4-2
d_call: TRBD1
clone_size: -
cdr3_length: 14
j_call: TRBJ2-7
cdr3_nt: TGTGCCAGCAGCGCGGGACAGGAGCCCTACGAGCAGTACTTC
cdr3_aa: CASSAGQEPYEQYF

v_call: TRBV9
d_call: -
clone_size: -
cdr3_length: 17
j_call: TRBJ2-1
cdr3_nt: TGTGCCAGCAGCCCACCGGGGGGCATTCGCTCCTACAATGAGCAGTTCTTC
cdr3_aa: CASSPPGGIRSYNEQFF

v_call: TRBV29-1
d_call: -
clone_size: -
cdr3_length: 13
j_call: TRBJ2-1
cdr3_nt: TGCAGCGTTGATAGCCAGTCCTACAATGAGCAGTTCTTC
cdr3_aa: CSVDSQSYNEQFF

v_call: TRBV27
d_call: TRBD1
clone_size: once
cdr3_length: 18
j_call: TRBJ2-6
cdr3_nt: TGTGCCAGCAGTTTATCAAGACAGGGGGCAGGAGGGGCCAACGTCCTGACTTTC
cdr3_aa: CASSLSRQGAGGANVLTF

v_call: TRBV5-1
d_call: -
clone_size: few
cdr3_length: 13
j_call: TRBJ1-1
cdr3_nt: TGCGCCAGCAGCTTGGCTCCGGGGGCTGAAGCTTTCTTT
cdr3_aa: CASSLAPGAEAFF

v_call: TRBV4-1
d_call: -
clone_size: few
cdr3_length: 18
j_call: TRBJ1-1
cdr3_nt: TGCGCCAGCAGCCAAGATCCCCCCCCCGCAGGGCTGAACACTGAAGCTTTCTTT
cdr3_aa: CASSQDPPPAGLNTEAFF

v_call: TRBV9
d_call: TRBD1
clone_size: few
cdr3_length: 14
j_call: TRBJ1-2
cdr3_nt: TGTGCCAGCAGGGATTCTACAGGGGGCTCTGGCTACACCTTC
cdr3_aa: CASRDSTGGSGYTF

v_call: TRBV7-9
d_call: TRBD2
clone_size: once
cdr3_length: 17
j_call: TRBJ2-3
cdr3_nt: TGTTCCAGCAGCCCTGGTCGACTAGCGGGGAGTGCAGATACGCAGTATTTT
cdr3_aa: CSSSPGRLAGSADTQYF

v_call: TRBV11-2
d_call: -
clone_size: once
cdr3_length: 14
j_call: TRBJ1-2
cdr3_nt: TGTGCCAGCACCAGAAACAGGGTCGACTATGGCTACACCTTC
cdr3_aa: CASTRNRVDYGYTF

v_call: TRBV5-1
d_call: -
clone_size: -
cdr3_length: 13
j_call: TRBJ2-1
cdr3_nt: TGCGCCAGCAGCCCCTTCCTAGGCGATGAGCAGTTCTTC
cdr3_aa: CASSPFLGDEQFF

v_call: TRBV1
d_call: -
clone_size: -
cdr3_length: 16
j_call: TRBJ2-3
cdr3_nt: TGCACCATCACTGCTTCGGGACTAGACCACACAGATACGCAGTATTTT
cdr3_aa: CTITASGLDHTDTQYF

v_call: TRBV4-2
d_call: TRBD1
clone_size: -
cdr3_length: 15
j_call: TRBJ1-6
cdr3_nt: TGTGCCAGCAGCCAAGATCAACAGGGGGATTCACCCCTCCACTTT
cdr3_aa: CASSQDQQGDSPLHF